The rows below give T cell receptor beta chains drawn from one sample of a study of T-cell memory formation after mild COVID-19. TCRdb passed the 5' RACE reads through MiXCR, listing each CDR3 protein once. The sample carries some 40,000 distinct CDR3 sequences, less than 8% recorded once. The sequencing sample was made of PBMCs or a T cell subset sorted from them (not recorded which). These receptor sequences come from an adult who had mild COVID-19 (a few samples of this study predate the infection). Cell type and time point are not known. The CDR3 runs from the conserved cysteine through the conserved F or W. D genes are given only for firm matches. Rows may omit the clone size; those that give it use once, few, many or a size class.

D: TRBD1
V: TRBV7-2
size: NA
J: TRBJ2-7
length: 14
CDR3: CASSFGQGNYEQYF
DNA: TGTGCCAGCAGCTTTGGACAGGGGAACTACGAGCAGTACTTC

D: NA
V: TRBV3-1
size: NA
J: TRBJ2-7
length: 13
CDR3: CASSQEVFYEQYF
DNA: TGTGCCAGCAGCCAAGAGGTTTTCTATGAGCAGTACTTC

D: TRBD1
V: TRBV12-3/TRBV12-4
size: many
J: TRBJ1-2
length: 16
CDR3: CASTLGQAFPNYGYTF
DNA: TGTGCCAGCACCCTCGGACAGGCCTTTCCTAACTATGGCTACACCTTC

D: NA
V: TRBV5-1
size: few
J: TRBJ1-1
length: 15
CDR3: CASSLEHRQNTEAFF
DNA: TGCGCCAGCAGCTTGGAACACCGGCAGAACACTGAAGCTTTCTTT

D: TRBD2
V: TRBV2
size: NA
J: TRBJ2-1
length: 17
CDR3: CASRGLAGGGSYNEQFF
DNA: TGTGCCAGCAGGGGACTAGCGGGGGGAGGATCCTACAATGAGCAGTTCTTC

D: NA
V: TRBV12-3/TRBV12-4
size: NA
J: TRBJ1-1
length: 13
CDR3: CASSRTAKTEAFF
DNA: TGTGCCAGCAGCCGGACCGCCAAGACTGAAGCTTTCTTT

D: NA
V: TRBV24-1
size: many
J: TRBJ2-2
length: 14
CDR3: CATSETGSTGELFF
DNA: TGTGCCACCAGTGAAACAGGGTCCACCGGGGAGCTGTTTTTT

D: TRBD1
V: TRBV3-1
size: many
J: TRBJ2-1
length: 15
CDR3: CASSQADRGGNEQFF
DNA: TGTGCCAGCAGCCAAGCAGACAGGGGAGGAAATGAGCAGTTCTTC

D: NA
V: TRBV5-1
size: many
J: TRBJ2-7
length: 14
CDR3: CASSGGTFGYEQYF
DNA: TGCGCCAGCAGCGGGGGAACATTTGGCTACGAGCAGTACTTC

D: NA
V: TRBV12-3/TRBV12-4
size: NA
J: TRBJ1-5
length: 14
CDR3: CASSFRGLNQPQHF
DNA: TGTGCCAGCAGTTTTCGGGGGCTCAATCAGCCCCAGCATTTT

D: NA
V: TRBV7-8
size: few
J: TRBJ1-3
length: 16
CDR3: CASSAQTAYSGNTIYF
DNA: TGTGCCAGCAGCGCCCAGACAGCTTACTCTGGAAACACCATATATTTT

D: NA
V: TRBV12-3/TRBV12-4
size: many
J: TRBJ1-5
length: 14
CDR3: CASTHTYSNQPQHF
DNA: TGTGCCAGCACCCACACTTATAGCAATCAGCCCCAGCATTTT

D: NA
V: TRBV29-1
size: NA
J: TRBJ1-1
length: 14
CDR3: CSVEGTRRNTEAFF
DNA: TGCAGCGTTGAAGGAACCCGGCGGAACACTGAAGCTTTCTTT

D: NA
V: TRBV6-6
size: many
J: TRBJ1-4
length: 15
CDR3: CASSYREAEGEKLFF
DNA: TGTGCCAGCAGTTACAGGGAGGCAGAGGGGGAAAAACTGTTTTTT

D: TRBD1
V: TRBV24-1
size: many
J: TRBJ2-1
length: 15
CDR3: CATSGSLGQGGEQFF
DNA: TGTGCCACCAGTGGCTCCCTGGGACAGGGAGGCGAGCAGTTCTTC

D: NA
V: TRBV7-9
size: NA
J: TRBJ1-3
length: 12
CDR3: CASRLSRNTIYF
DNA: TGTGCCAGCAGGTTGTCCCGAAACACCATATATTTT

D: TRBD2
V: TRBV7-3
size: NA
J: TRBJ2-3
length: 17
CDR3: CASSLLPSGRAADTQYF
DNA: TGTGCCAGCAGCTTACTCCCTAGCGGGAGGGCCGCAGATACGCAGTATTTT

D: NA
V: TRBV6-5
size: few
J: TRBJ1-4
length: 15
CDR3: CASSYSWGAGEKLFF
DNA: TGTGCCAGCAGTTACTCATGGGGGGCTGGCGAAAAACTGTTTTTT

D: NA
V: TRBV14
size: NA
J: TRBJ2-1
length: 13
CDR3: CASSQVIANEQFF
DNA: TGTGCCAGCAGCCAAGTTATAGCTAATGAGCAGTTCTTC

D: TRBD1
V: TRBV4-1
size: few
J: TRBJ2-7
length: 15
CDR3: CASSQDRTGRDEQYF
DNA: TGCGCCAGCAGCCAAGACAGGACAGGCCGGGACGAGCAGTACTTC

D: NA
V: TRBV9
size: few
J: TRBJ2-2
length: 16
CDR3: CASSARQGRETGELFF
DNA: TGTGCCAGCAGCGCAAGACAGGGGAGGGAAACCGGGGAGCTGTTTTTT

D: NA
V: TRBV30
size: few
J: TRBJ2-1
length: 13
CDR3: CAWTPGVNNEQFF
DNA: TGTGCCTGGACCCCCGGGGTGAACAATGAGCAGTTCTTC

D: TRBD1
V: TRBV20-1
size: few
J: TRBJ2-7
length: 15
CDR3: CSARAPGQGPYEQYF
DNA: TGCAGTGCTAGAGCTCCGGGACAGGGGCCCTACGAGCAGTACTTC

D: TRBD1
V: TRBV5-1
size: many
J: TRBJ2-1
length: 14
CDR3: CASSPGQVYNEQFF
DNA: TGCGCCAGCAGCCCAGGACAGGTTTACAATGAGCAGTTCTTC

D: NA
V: TRBV19
size: many
J: TRBJ1-2
length: 14
CDR3: CASLRTGAGDGYTF
DNA: TGTGCCAGCCTCAGGACGGGGGCGGGTGATGGCTACACCTTC

D: NA
V: TRBV12-3/TRBV12-4
size: NA
J: TRBJ1-3
length: 14
CDR3: CASSRRGSGNTIYF
DNA: TGTGCCAGCAGCCGGCGGGGCTCTGGAAACACCATATATTTT

D: TRBD1
V: TRBV4-1
size: NA
J: TRBJ2-3
length: 15
CDR3: CASSPRTGGTDTQYF
DNA: TGCGCCAGCAGCCCCCGGACAGGGGGCACAGATACGCAGTATTTT

D: NA
V: TRBV19
size: NA
J: TRBJ1-2
length: 13
CDR3: CASSIGGLGGYTF
DNA: TGTGCCAGTAGTATAGGGGGTCTCGGTGGCTACACCTTC

D: NA
V: TRBV5-4
size: many
J: TRBJ2-7
length: 12
CDR3: CASSFNSYEQYF
DNA: TGTGCCAGCAGCTTTAACAGCTACGAGCAGTACTTC

D: TRBD2
V: TRBV7-9
size: many
J: TRBJ2-3
length: 16
CDR3: CASSSRAGGGGDTQYF
DNA: TGTGCCAGCAGCTCCAGAGCGGGAGGGGGAGGAGATACGCAGTATTTT

D: NA
V: TRBV3-1
size: few
J: TRBJ1-2
length: 12
CDR3: CASSQDLRGYTF
DNA: TGTGCCAGCAGCCAGGACTTGAGGGGCTACACCTTC

D: NA
V: TRBV12-3/TRBV12-4
size: few
J: TRBJ1-2
length: 15
CDR3: CASSLVRDPNYGYTF
DNA: TGTGCCAGCAGTTTAGTCCGCGACCCTAACTATGGCTACACCTTC

D: NA
V: TRBV6-1
size: NA
J: TRBJ2-5
length: 13
CDR3: CASFGRRQETQYF
DNA: TGTGCCAGCTTCGGGCGGAGGCAAGAGACCCAGTACTTC

D: NA
V: TRBV5-6
size: few
J: TRBJ2-1
length: 13
CDR3: CASSLGQDNEQFF
DNA: TGTGCCAGCAGCTTGGGCCAGGACAATGAGCAGTTCTTC

D: NA
V: TRBV3-1
size: few
J: TRBJ1-6
length: 15
CDR3: CASSFRDTNNSPLHF
DNA: TGTGCCAGCAGCTTCCGGGACACCAATAATTCACCCCTCCACTTT

D: TRBD2
V: TRBV5-1
size: many
J: TRBJ2-4
length: 16
CDR3: CASSLDPLAGGNIQYF
DNA: TGCGCCAGCAGCTTGGACCCGTTAGCGGGGGGCAACATTCAGTACTTC

D: TRBD1
V: TRBV5-6
size: many
J: TRBJ1-1
length: 15
CDR3: CASSLATGQNTEAFF
DNA: TGTGCCAGCAGCTTGGCGACAGGGCAGAACACTGAAGCTTTCTTT

D: NA
V: TRBV29-1
size: many
J: TRBJ2-7
length: 11
CDR3: CSVASPYEQYF
DNA: TGCAGCGTTGCGTCCCCCTACGAGCAGTACTTC

D: TRBD1
V: TRBV7-2
size: many
J: TRBJ2-3
length: 14
CDR3: CASRDRASTDTQYF
DNA: TGTGCCAGTCGGGACAGGGCTAGCACAGATACGCAGTATTTT

D: NA
V: TRBV6-2/TRBV6-3
size: many
J: TRBJ2-1
length: 16
CDR3: CASSDPGTLSYNEQFF
DNA: TGTGCCAGCAGTGACCCCGGGACGCTCTCCTACAATGAGCAGTTCTTC

D: TRBD2
V: TRBV6-6
size: NA
J: TRBJ2-5
length: 17
CDR3: CASSYGYSGRGQETQYF
DNA: TGTGCCAGCAGTTACGGATATAGCGGGAGGGGCCAAGAGACCCAGTACTTC

D: NA
V: TRBV5-1
size: few
J: TRBJ2-1
length: 15
CDR3: CASSLAGLSYNEQFF
DNA: TGCGCCAGCAGCTTAGCGGGCCTCTCCTACAATGAGCAGTTCTTC

D: TRBD2
V: TRBV2
size: few
J: TRBJ2-1
length: 14
CDR3: CASSEAAGIDEQFF
DNA: TGTGCCAGCAGTGAAGCAGCGGGGATCGATGAGCAGTTCTTC

D: NA
V: TRBV4-3
size: many
J: TRBJ2-4
length: 16
CDR3: CASSHSRESSRNIQYF
DNA: TGCGCCAGCAGCCATTCACGTGAGAGCTCCCGGAACATTCAGTACTTC

D: NA
V: TRBV7-9
size: many
J: TRBJ2-7
length: 14
CDR3: CASTGSGRTYEQYF
DNA: TGTGCCAGCACGGGTTCGGGAAGAACCTACGAGCAGTACTTC

D: TRBD1
V: TRBV6-6
size: many
J: TRBJ2-2
length: 16
CDR3: CASRPTGEGNTGELFF
DNA: TGTGCCAGCAGACCTACAGGGGAAGGGAACACCGGGGAGCTGTTTTTT